A selection of T cell receptor beta chains follows, all from one sample in a study of T cells in Graves' hyperthyroidism and ophthalmopathy. Each CDR3 protein gets one entry after TCRdb re-called the multiplex PCR reads with MiXCR. The sample holds some 360,000 distinct CDR3 sequences; over 11% are singletons and the top ten take roughly 11%. The sample taken for sequencing was blood. These receptors all stem from an older woman with Graves' hyperthyroidism. Each CDR3 is given with its conserved first and last residue. A D gene is named only where the DNA matches it firmly. For some rows the clone size is stated as once, few or many, or as a class when expanded; others skip it.

clone_size	v_call	d_call	j_call	cdr3_aa	cdr3_nt
many	TRBV19	NA	TRBJ2-6	CASKTDSGANVLTF	TGTGCCAGTAAGACGGACTCTGGGGCCAACGTCCTGACTTTC
NA	TRBV6-5	TRBD2	TRBJ2-7	CASSYLAGAPNEQYF	TGTGCCAGCAGTTATCTAGCGGGAGCCCCTAACGAGCAGTACTTC
NA	TRBV7-9	NA	TRBJ2-6	CASSSLIGASGANVLTF	TGTGCCAGCAGCTCCCTGATTGGGGCATCTGGGGCCAACGTCCTGACTTTC
NA	TRBV7-2	TRBD1	TRBJ1-6	CASTVGGSSPLHF	TGTGCCAGCACGGTAGGGGGCAGCTCACCCCTCCACTTT
many	TRBV2	TRBD1	TRBJ2-6	CASGTGGAGANVLTF	TGTGCCAGCGGGACAGGGGGTGCTGGGGCCAACGTCCTGACTTTC
NA	TRBV28	NA	TRBJ1-2	CASSEARGYTF	TGTGCCAGCAGCGAGGCCCGAGGCTACACCTTC
NA	TRBV5-1	TRBD2	TRBJ2-7	CASSRRLAGGQTPGYEQYF	TGCGCCAGCAGCCGGCGGCTAGCGGGAGGGCAGACCCCCGGTTACGAGCAGTACTTC
many	TRBV3-1	NA	TRBJ2-7	CASSLLGNEQYF	TGTGCCAGCTCGCTCCTGGGGAACGAGCAGTACTTC
many	TRBV3-1	NA	TRBJ2-3	CASSPHGDTQYF	TGTGCCAGCAGCCCCCATGGGGATACGCAGTATTTT
many	TRBV20-1	TRBD1	TRBJ2-3	CSARDRTGSTDTQYF	TGCAGTGCTAGAGACAGGACAGGGTCCACAGATACGCAGTATTTT
few	TRBV18	NA	TRBJ2-7	CASSPRELANEQYF	TGTGCCAGCTCACCAAGGGAACTAGCAAACGAGCAGTACTTC
few	TRBV14	NA	TRBJ1-1	CASSQAGEAFF	TGTGCCAGCAGCCAAGCTGGTGAAGCTTTCTTT
many	TRBV29-1	TRBD2	TRBJ2-1	CSVERRGAYNEQFF	TGCAGCGTTGAACGGCGGGGGGCCTACAATGAGCAGTTCTTC
few	TRBV19	NA	TRBJ1-4	CASSIGQGGQRNEKLFF	TGTGCCAGTAGTATCGGCCAGGGAGGTCAGCGGAATGAAAAACTGTTTTTT
NA	TRBV29-1	NA	TRBJ1-1	CSVDRRTEAFF	TGCAGCGTTGACCGAAGGACTGAAGCTTTCTTT
many	TRBV11-2	NA	TRBJ2-7	CASSLVSEQYF	TGTGCCAGCAGCTTAGTCTCCGAGCAGTACTTC
many	TRBV3-1	NA	TRBJ1-1	CASSPGGVGRTEAFF	TGTGCCAGCAGCCCTGGGGGCGTGGGTCGCACTGAAGCTTTCTTT
many	TRBV7-9	NA	TRBJ1-5	CASSTEDQPQHF	TGTGCCAGCAGTACAGAGGATCAGCCCCAGCATTTT
few	TRBV20-1	NA	TRBJ2-7	CSAHLPSGGPSYEQYF	TGCAGTGCTCACCTCCCGTCGGGCGGACCCTCCTACGAGCAGTACTTC
NA	TRBV12-3/TRBV12-4	NA	TRBJ2-7	CASSRDRSSSYEQYF	TGTGCCAGCAGCCGTGACAGATCGAGCTCCTACGAGCAGTACTTC
many	TRBV3-1	NA	TRBJ2-1	CASSQVVMNNEQFF	TGTGCCAGCAGCCAAGTTGTAATGAACAATGAGCAGTTCTTC
many	TRBV6-4	NA	TRBJ2-3	CASSEGLGTDTQYF	TGCGCCAGCAGTGAGGGCCTAGGCACAGATACGCAGTATTTT
once	TRBV10-1	NA	TRBJ2-2	CASGPGIGELFF	TGCGCCAGCGGACCAGGGATAGGGGAGCTGTTTTTT
few	TRBV7-3	TRBD1	TRBJ1-5	CASSLGDRRNQPQHF	TGTGCCAGCAGCTTAGGGGACAGGCGAAATCAGCCCCAGCATTTT
many	TRBV12-3/TRBV12-4	NA	TRBJ2-3	CASSIGAQDTQYF	TGTGCCAGCAGCATAGGCGCGCAAGATACGCAGTATTTT
NA	TRBV3-1	NA	TRBJ2-2	CASSQGRGELFF	TGTGCCAGCAGCCAGGGTCGCGGGGAGCTGTTTTTT
many	TRBV18	NA	TRBJ2-3	CASSPPVLQDTQYF	TGTGCCAGCTCACCACCGGTCTTACAAGATACGCAGTATTTT
NA	TRBV29-1	TRBD2	TRBJ2-1	CSVEPGTSGAPEQFF	TGCAGCGTTGAACCCGGGACTAGCGGGGCCCCAGAGCAGTTCTTC
many	TRBV30	NA	TRBJ1-1	CAWSVPGSMNTEAFF	TGTGCCTGGAGTGTACCAGGCTCTATGAACACTGAAGCTTTCTTT
NA	TRBV29-1	TRBD1	TRBJ2-7	CSVGSDRTLEQYF	TGCAGCGTTGGCTCGGACAGGACTCTCGAGCAGTACTTC
NA	TRBV30	NA	TRBJ1-5	CAWSTGGGNQPQHF	TGTGCCTGGAGCACAGGAGGGGGCAATCAGCCCCAGCATTTT
many	TRBV7-9	NA	TRBJ2-4	CASSPEAGGIQYF	TGTGCCAGCAGCCCGGAAGCAGGTGGCATTCAGTACTTC
NA	TRBV14	TRBD2	TRBJ2-2	CASSRLAGGFTGEPFF	TGTGCCAGCAGCCGGCTAGCGGGAGGATTCACCGGGGAGCCGTTTTTT
many	TRBV13	NA	TRBJ2-3	CASSPEVLIPTDTQYF	TGTGCCAGCAGCCCGGAGGTGCTTATTCCCACAGATACGCAGTATTTT
many	TRBV15	TRBD2	TRBJ2-5	CATSDRPGLAGLYAQETQYF	TGTGCCACCAGCGATAGACCGGGACTAGCGGGACTGTACGCTCAAGAGACCCAGTACTTC
many	TRBV2	NA	TRBJ1-1	CASEGSTEAFF	TGTGCCTCCGAGGGCAGCACTGAAGCTTTCTTT
NA	TRBV6-1	NA	TRBJ1-2	CASSHDGAYGYTF	TGTGCCAGCAGCCACGACGGGGCCTATGGCTACACCTTC
many	TRBV2	TRBD1	TRBJ1-6	CASRRDRVNSPLHF	TGTGCCAGCAGAAGGGACAGGGTCAATTCACCCCTCCACTTT
many	TRBV5-1	TRBD2	TRBJ2-1	CASSPGASGGNEQFF	TGCGCCAGCAGCCCTGGGGCTAGCGGGGGGAATGAGCAGTTCTTC
many	TRBV12-3/TRBV12-4	NA	TRBJ1-2	CASSLLANYGYTF	TGTGCCAGCAGCTTGTTGGCTAACTATGGCTACACCTTC
NA	TRBV30	NA	TRBJ2-5	CAWSLGRSMGTQYF	TGTGCCTGGAGTCTAGGCAGGTCGATGGGGACCCAGTACTTC
NA	TRBV19	NA	TRBJ1-5	CASSIRGKGNQPQHF	TGTGCCAGTAGTATAAGGGGAAAGGGCAATCAGCCCCAGCATTTT
many	TRBV2	TRBD2	TRBJ2-3	CASVSGRSYNTQYF	TGTGCCAGCGTTAGCGGGAGGTCCTACAATACGCAGTATTTT
NA	TRBV28	TRBD1	TRBJ1-1	CASSSVGLDRGPEAFF	TGTGCCAGCAGTTCCGTGGGGTTAGACAGGGGGCCTGAAGCTTTCTTT
many	TRBV18	TRBD2	TRBJ2-1	CASSPGGAYNEQFF	TGTGCCAGCTCACCGGGAGGGGCCTACAATGAGCAGTTCTTC
NA	TRBV20-1	NA	TRBJ1-4	CSARDPGVSEKLFF	TGCAGTGCTAGAGATCCAGGGGTTTCTGAAAAACTGTTTTTT
NA	TRBV5-1	NA	TRBJ2-1	CASSLAPSDYNEQFF	TGCGCCAGCAGCTTGGCCCCTAGCGACTACAATGAGCAGTTCTTC
NA	TRBV19	NA	TRBJ2-4	CASSIVGAGKNIQYF	TGTGCCAGTAGTATAGTTGGGGCAGGCAAAAACATTCAGTACTTC
many	TRBV28	NA	TRBJ1-5	CASSIGGSQPQHF	TGTGCCAGCAGTATAGGGGGGAGTCAGCCCCAGCATTTT